These T cell receptor beta chains were read from a single sample in a study of PD-L1 blockade in urothelial cancer. TCRdb's copy holds only in-frame clones and misses some; the assay was immunoSEQ multiplex PCR. This sample carries around 79,000 clones, 85% of them seen once, and the ten largest clones take 6.7%. The input for sequencing was PBMCs, taken around atezolizumab (anti-PD-L1) treatment. The source is a man in his forties with urothelial cancer. CDR3s include the opening cysteine and the closing phenylalanine or tryptophan. Fields, in order: CDR3 DNA, CDR3 protein, clone size, D gene, V gene, J gene. The D gene is left open where the match is weak. Not all rows give a size; the values are once, few, many and, for expanded clones, a class.

CDR3nt: TGTGCCAGCAGTTCCCCGGCGGCCGGCGACTACGAGCAGTACTTC
CDR3aa: CASSSPAAGDYEQYF
abundance: .
d_gene: .
v_gene: TRBV28
j_gene: TRBJ2-7

CDR3nt: TGTGCCAGCAGACCAACGGGAGCGGACCAAGAGACCCAGTACTTC
CDR3aa: CASRPTGADQETQYF
abundance: .
d_gene: .
v_gene: TRBV28
j_gene: TRBJ2-5

CDR3nt: TGTGCCAGCAGCTTAGCGGGGGGGCAGAACACTGAAGCTTTCTTT
CDR3aa: CASSLAGGQNTEAFF
abundance: once
d_gene: .
v_gene: TRBV7-9
j_gene: TRBJ1-1

CDR3nt: TGTGCCAGCAGCCAAGAAGAGGATGATACGCAGTATTTT
CDR3aa: CASSQEEDDTQYF
abundance: .
d_gene: .
v_gene: TRBV4-2
j_gene: TRBJ2-3

CDR3nt: TGTGCCAGCAGCCTATACGGGGGTGGAAACACCATATATTTT
CDR3aa: CASSLYGGGNTIYF
abundance: .
d_gene: .
v_gene: TRBV28
j_gene: TRBJ1-3

CDR3nt: TGTGCCAGCAGCTCCCCGAATCAGCCCCAGCATTTT
CDR3aa: CASSSPNQPQHF
abundance: .
d_gene: .
v_gene: TRBV7-9
j_gene: TRBJ1-5

CDR3nt: TGTGCCAGCAGCCCTGGAGGGCAATATTATCAGCCCCAGCATTTT
CDR3aa: CASSPGGQYYQPQHF
abundance: .
d_gene: .
v_gene: TRBV6-6
j_gene: TRBJ1-5

CDR3nt: TGTGCCAGCAGAAGGACGGGAACCCAGTACTTC
CDR3aa: CASRRTGTQYF
abundance: once
d_gene: .
v_gene: TRBV2
j_gene: TRBJ2-5

CDR3nt: TGTGCCAGCAGTTCAGGGCGATACACCGGGGAGCTGTTTTTT
CDR3aa: CASSSGRYTGELFF
abundance: .
d_gene: .
v_gene: TRBV6-5
j_gene: TRBJ2-2

CDR3nt: TGCGCCAGCAGCTTGGATCGGGGGGGAGGGGAAAAACTGTTTTTT
CDR3aa: CASSLDRGGGEKLFF
abundance: .
d_gene: .
v_gene: TRBV5-1
j_gene: TRBJ1-4

CDR3nt: TGTGCCAGCAGTGCGCGGGTTCAGCCCCAGCATTTT
CDR3aa: CASSARVQPQHF
abundance: .
d_gene: .
v_gene: TRBV2
j_gene: TRBJ1-5

CDR3nt: TGTGCCAGCAGCTTAAACCCAAACACGGGACTAGCGGTAGGGGAGCTGTTTTTT
CDR3aa: CASSLNPNTGLAVGELFF
abundance: .
d_gene: TRBD2
v_gene: TRBV7-6
j_gene: TRBJ2-2

CDR3nt: TGCGCCTCCTCCACGGACAGCTATGGCTACACCTTC
CDR3aa: CASSTDSYGYTF
abundance: once
d_gene: .
v_gene: TRBV10-1
j_gene: TRBJ1-2

CDR3nt: TGTGCCAGCACCGATACGTCCGCTAGCTACTCTGGAAACACCATATATTTT
CDR3aa: CASTDTSASYSGNTIYF
abundance: .
d_gene: .
v_gene: TRBV5-5
j_gene: TRBJ1-3

CDR3nt: TGCAGCGTAGCCGGGACTAGCGGGAGTTGGAGCTACGAGCAGTACTTC
CDR3aa: CSVAGTSGSWSYEQYF
abundance: .
d_gene: TRBD2
v_gene: TRBV29-1
j_gene: TRBJ2-7

CDR3nt: TGTGCCAGCAGCTTACTGGGGGGATCAGGAAACACCATATATTTT
CDR3aa: CASSLLGGSGNTIYF
abundance: .
d_gene: .
v_gene: TRBV7-9
j_gene: TRBJ1-3

CDR3nt: TGTGCCAGCAGCTTCCTCCCCCAGGGCCACAATGAGCAGTTCTTC
CDR3aa: CASSFLPQGHNEQFF
abundance: .
d_gene: .
v_gene: TRBV7-9
j_gene: TRBJ2-1

CDR3nt: TGTGCCAGCAGCTTGGCAGGGGAAGGTTTAAACACCATATATTTT
CDR3aa: CASSLAGEGLNTIYF
abundance: .
d_gene: .
v_gene: TRBV5-5
j_gene: TRBJ1-3

CDR3nt: TGTGCCAGCAGCTCGGACAGGGGGAGGACAGATACGCAGTATTTT
CDR3aa: CASSSDRGRTDTQYF
abundance: .
d_gene: TRBD1
v_gene: TRBV7-8
j_gene: TRBJ2-3

CDR3nt: TGTGCCAGCGGATGGAGCGGCTACGAGCAGTACTTC
CDR3aa: CASGWSGYEQYF
abundance: .
d_gene: .
v_gene: TRBV2
j_gene: TRBJ2-7

CDR3nt: TGTGCCAGCATTTCAGGGGACGTTTTCTCAGCAGAGACCCAGTACTTC
CDR3aa: CASISGDVFSAETQYF
abundance: .
d_gene: .
v_gene: TRBV2
j_gene: TRBJ2-5

CDR3nt: TGTGCCAGCAGGCCTTCCCAGTCACCGAACACTGAAGCTTTCTTT
CDR3aa: CASRPSQSPNTEAFF
abundance: .
d_gene: .
v_gene: TRBV28
j_gene: TRBJ1-1

CDR3nt: TGTGCCACCACACCTTCGCCACGAGGCTACACCTTC
CDR3aa: CATTPSPRGYTF
abundance: .
d_gene: .
v_gene: TRBV28
j_gene: TRBJ1-2